This passage covers 15 T cell receptor beta chains from one sample sequenced in a study of glioma-infiltrating T cells after dendritic cell vaccination. Data came from immunoSEQ multiplex PCR; TCRdb stores just in-frame clones and leaves some out. The sample shows 95,000 to 110,000 clones, 75% to 85% of them seen only once. The sample in question was blood, obtained before dendritic cell vaccination. The receptor set was obtained from a human donor with glioblastoma.

The V gene is TRBV19, the J gene TRBJ1-2; a weak D match, TRBD1 (6 bases). The CDR3 totals 15 residues. The V end was cut by 3 bases, the J end by 3 bases, with 14 bases between. Germline values: CDR1 LNHDA, CDR2 SQIVND (reference sequence). This chain's CDR3 is CASSMWDTKDYGYTF. CDR3 DNA sequence: TGTGCCAGTAGTATGTGGGACACTAAGGACTATGGCTACACCTTC.

This clone was seen a few times. V gene TRBV11-3 combines with J gene TRBJ2-7; 7 bases map to TRBD1. V lost 4 bases and J lost 3; bases outside the gene matches: 6. Germline assignment: CDR1 SGHNT and CDR2 YENEEA. The CDR3 runs 14 residues. CDR3: CASSSRQGRYEQYF. CDR3 DNA sequence: TGTGCCAGCAGCTCTAGACAGGGTCGCTACGAGCAGTACTTC. Drawing the rest from reference TRBV11-3 and TRBJ2-7, the complete variable domain is EAGVVQSPRYKIIEKKQPVAFWCNPISGHNTLYWYLQNLGQGPELLIRYENEEAVDDSQLPKDRFSAERLKGVDSTLKIQPAELGDSAVYLCASSSRQGRYEQYFGPGTRLTVT.

This clone was recorded a few times. The V gene is TRBV6-5, the J gene TRBJ1-4; TRBD1 matches at 7 bases. V was pared by 6 bases and J by 8 bases, with 9 bases of the junction left unmatched. The V gene's germline CDR1 is MNHEY and CDR2 SVGAGI. There are 14 residues in the CDR3. The CDR3 region has the DNA TGTGCCAGCAGGCCAACAGGGGATGGCGAAAAACTGTTTTTT. Translation gives CASRPTGDGEKLFF.

The chain employs TRBV5-6 and TRBJ2-1, with no clear D. The V gene's germline CDR1 is SGHDT and CDR2 YYEEEE. V was cut by 2 bases and J by 7 bases, with 13 bases left in between. The CDR3 spans 14 residues. In DNA form, the CDR3 reads TGTGCCAGCAGCTTTTTGCGCCGAGGAAATGAGCAGTTCTTC. Its translation: CASSFLRRGNEQFF.

This chain connects TRBV19 to TRBJ1-5, with TRBD1 identical over 8 bases. Germline V gene sequence: CDR1 LNHDA, CDR2 SQIVND (reference sequence). CDR3 length equals 15 residues. V was pared by 5 bases and J by 2 bases, with 5 bases of the junction left unmatched. CDR3 protein: CASSYGQGGNQPQHF. DNA for the CDR3: TGTGCCAGTAGTTACGGACAGGGCGGCAATCAGCCCCAGCATTTT.

The CDR3 loop reads CASSVWQGGTGELFF. CDR3 nucleotide sequence: TGTGCCAGTAGTGTGTGGCAGGGAGGAACCGGGGAGCTGTTTTTT. This chain connects TRBV19 to TRBJ2-2; possible D gene TRBD2, 6 bases. With 5 bases removed from V and 5 bases from J, the gap between germline ends came to 15 bases. This CDR3 is built from 15 residues. Germline V gene data show CDR1 as LNHDA and CDR2 as SQIVND (reference sequence).

The chain is built from TRBV7-2 and TRBJ1-2, with 9 bases matching TRBD1. CDR1 and CDR2 (germline): SGHTA, FQGNSA. The CDR3 runs to 18 residues. J was trimmed by 4 bases and V by 4 bases; bases with no gene match: 16. CDR3 residues: CASSYNARTGALFYGYTF. CDR3 nucleotides: TGTGCCAGCAGCTATAACGCAAGGACAGGGGCCCTTTTCTATGGCTACACCTTC. The full variable domain, in which reference TRBV7-2 and TRBJ1-2 provide the parts outside the CDR3, is GAGVSQSPSNKVTEKGKDVELRCDPISGHTALYWYRQSLGQGLEFLIYFQGNSAPDKSGLPSDRFSAERTGGSVSTLTIQRTQQEDSAVYLCASSYNARTGALFYGYTFGSGTRLTVV.

The chain combines TRBV30 with TRBJ1-1; 7 bases match TRBD1. V shed 2 bases and J 6 bases; nucleotides not matched to a gene: 12. The germline V gene encodes CDR1 GTSNPN and CDR2 SVGIG (reference sequence). The CDR3 totals 15 residues. DNA for the CDR3: TGTGCCTGGAGTTGGGACAGCCGGCGGAGAGCTGAAGCTTTCTTT. It translates to CAWSWDSRRRAEAFF.

The genes are TRBV30 and TRBJ1-1; the D is unclear. Germline CDR1 and CDR2: GTSNPN and SVGIG (reference sequence). This CDR3 is built from 14 residues. Trimming shortened V by 2 bases and J by 12 bases, and 22 bases separated the two germline ends. DNA of the CDR3: TGTGCCTGGAGTCCCACTCCCAGGCCCCGGGAAACTTTCTTT. Its translation: CAWSPTPRPRETFF.

This clone appeared a single time. The rearrangement links TRBV6-1 to TRBJ1-1; possibly TRBD1 for D (6 bases). V lost 6 bases, J lost 2 bases, and 16 bases lay in between. Germline lookup yields CDR1 MNHNS and CDR2 SASEGT. The CDR3 spans 15 residues. The CDR3 region has the DNA TGTGCCAGCAGCGACCTAGCGGGGGCTAACACTGAAGCTTTCTTT. Encoded protein: CASSDLAGANTEAFF.

The chain recombines TRBV13 with TRBJ2-3; 7 bases are a match to TRBD2. The V gene end was trimmed by 7 bases and the J gene end by 5 bases; junction bases not matched to a gene: 6. Per the germline V gene, CDR1 is PRHDT and CDR2 is FYEKMQ (reference sequence). The CDR3 contains 13 residues. The CDR3 reads CASTERGGDTQYF. The CDR3 bases are TGTGCCAGCACGGAGCGGGGAGGAGATACGCAGTATTTT.

The rearrangement uses TRBV13 and TRBJ2-7, with a possible D match to TRBD2 (7 bases). Per germline, CDR1 PRHDT and CDR2 FYEKMQ (reference sequence). The germline V and J ends were trimmed by 6 bases and 2 bases, with 14 bases remaining between them. This CDR3 region has 14 residues. The DNA for the CDR3 is TGTGCCAGCAGGGTGGGGGGGGGCACCTACGAGCAGTACTTC. Amino acid sequence: CASRVGGGTYEQYF.

This chain connects TRBV30 to TRBJ1-6; possibly TRBD1 for D (6 bases). V was shortened by 5 bases and J by 10 bases, with 15 bases between the two germline ends. Per the germline V gene, CDR1 is GTSNPN and CDR2 is SVGIG (reference sequence). The CDR3 totals 13 residues. CDR3: CAWVNRDSSPLHF. DNA of the CDR3: TGTGCCTGGGTTAACAGGGATAGCTCACCCCTCCACTTT.

This clone was seen many times. The chain links TRBV5-6 to TRBJ2-7; the match to TRBD1 covers 12 bases. Per germline, CDR1 SGHDT and CDR2 YYEEEE. J gave up 5 bases and V 1 base, and 4 bases lay outside the gene matches. The CDR3 length is 15 residues. CDR3 DNA sequence: TGTGCCAGCAGCTTGTGGGGGACAGGGGGCAACGAGCAGTACTTC. It codes for CASSLWGTGGNEQYF.

V and J are TRBV6-5 and TRBJ1-1, with 7 bases lining up with TRBD1. The length of the CDR3 is 15 residues. After removal of 5 bases from V and 5 bases from J, the junction contained 11 bases not matched to a gene. The germline V gene encodes CDR1 MNHEY and CDR2 SVGAGI. CDR3: CASSRATGARTEAFF. In DNA, the CDR3 is TGTGCCAGCAGTCGTGCTACAGGGGCAAGGACTGAAGCTTTCTTT.